The 9 T cell receptor beta chains reported below all come from one sample, sequenced in a study of CD8+ T cells in alopecia areata. cDNA prepared by RNA extraction and subsequent reverse transcription served as the template for sequencing. Profiled with immunoSEQ multiplex PCR; TCRdb holds only in-frame clones, not every one. Found here are over 150,000 clones, roughly 53% of them singletons; the top ten hold about 12%. Treatment reported: oral pan-JAK inhibitor, 5-10 mg twice daily. Sequenced material: CD8+ T cells sorted from blood, taken at week 24, from a patient treated with tofacitinib. The source of these receptors is a human donor with alopecia areata.

The chain joins TRBV5-6 to TRBJ2-7, with unresolved D. V was shortened by 4 bases and J by 1 base, with 6 bases between the two germline ends. The germline CDR1 and CDR2 sequences are SGHDT and YYEEEE. The CDR3 has 12 amino acids. CDR3 protein: CASSHGSYEQYF. DNA of the CDR3: TGTGCCAGCAGCCATGGTTCCTACGAGCAGTACTTC.

This chain joins TRBV13 and TRBJ1-2; D is possibly TRBD1 (5 bases). This CDR3 has 12 residues. CDR1 PRHDT and CDR2 FYEKMQ come from the germline V gene (reference sequence). The ends were cut back, 5 bases at V and 7 bases at J, with 11 bases in the middle. The CDR3 sequence is CASSPRQSGYTF. CDR3 DNA sequence: TGTGCCAGCAGCCCCAGACAGTCTGGCTACACCTTC.

The genes are TRBV4-2 and TRBJ2-7; no firm D call. Germline CDR1 is LGHNA and CDR2 is YNFKEQ. CDR3 size: 15 residues. Between the trimmed V and J ends, which lost 0 bases and 0 bases, there was a span of 9 bases. DNA for the CDR3: TGTGCCAGCAGCCAAGAGTTTCGGAACTCCTACGAGCAGTACTTC. Translating gives CASSQEFRNSYEQYF.

This clone was seen a few times. The rearrangement links TRBV11-2 to TRBJ1-1; possibly TRBD1 for D (5 bases). Trimming removed 4 bases at V and 7 bases at J, with 7 bases between. CDR3 size: 11 residues. Germline V CDR1 and CDR2: SGHAT, FQNNGV. The CDR3 region has the DNA TGTGCCAGCAGCTCCGGGGGTGAAGCTTTCTTT. Translated: CASSSGGEAFF.

This sequence joins TRBV10-3 and TRBJ2-3; TRBD1 matches at 7 bases. The CDR3 runs to 14 residues. V dropped 10 bases and J dropped 2; count of bases not matched to a gene: 9. Germline CDR1 and CDR2: ENHRY and SYGVKD. CDR3 nucleotide sequence: TGTGCCACCCACGGACAGGCGCTCACAGATACGCAGTATTTT. Translating gives CATHGQALTDTQYF.

As concerns this clone: The identical CDR3 is also encoded by other nucleotide sequences in the sample. CDR3: CAWSRNTEAFF. CDR3 sequence (DNA): TGTGCCTGGAGTCGAAACACTGAAGCTTTCTTT. The chain carries TRBV30 and TRBJ1-1; D not resolved. Per germline, CDR1 GTSNPN and CDR2 SVGIG (reference sequence). The V and J ends lost 2 bases and 2 bases respectively, with 3 bases between them. The CDR3 has 11 amino acids. The complete variable domain, with remaining parts taken from reference TRBV30 and TRBJ1-1, reads SQTIHQWPATLVQPVGSPLSLECTVEGTSNPNLYWYRQAAGRGLQLLFYSVGIGQISSEVPQNLSASRPQDRQFILSSKKLLLSDSGFYLCAWSRNTEAFFGQGTRLTVV.

The chain links TRBV5-1 to TRBJ2-5, with 8 bases that match TRBD1. Germline trimming cut 3 bases from V and 4 bases from J; bases unmatched to any gene: 5. The CDR3 is 14 amino acids. Germline V gene lookup returns CDR1 SGHRS and CDR2 YFSETQ. DNA for the CDR3: TGCGCCAGCAGCTGGACAGGGCTTCGAGAGACCCAGTACTTC. As protein: CASSWTGLRETQYF.

V and J are TRBV5-6 and TRBJ2-1; 11 bases match TRBD1. This CDR3 is built from 15 residues. Trimming took 4 bases from V and 4 from J; bases not matched to a gene: 4. Germline V gives CDR1 SGHDT, CDR2 YYEEEE. As DNA, the CDR3 is TGTGCCAGCAGCCGGGGGACAGGGGGATACAATGAGCAGTTCTTC. This sequence encodes CASSRGTGGYNEQFF.

This clone has a handful of counts. The genes are TRBV27 and TRBJ1-4, with TRBD1 as a possible D gene (5 bases). V was clipped by 6 bases and J by 8 bases, with 10 bases between them. This CDR3 contains 12 residues. Germline assignment: CDR1 MNHEY and CDR2 SMNVEV (reference sequence). CDR3 sequence (DNA): TGTGCCAGCAGCCCGAGGGGAGAAAAACTGTTTTTT. Encoded protein: CASSPRGEKLFF.